A few counts support the clone carrying this T cell receptor (beta chain). Its target is not known. Through a sample-barcoded 5' primer and a J-beta primer mix, a second PCR was run for about 7 to 12 cycles. TCRdb re-called the 5' RACE reads through MiXCR, storing one row per CDR3 protein. The sample consists of 1.5 million to 2 million distinct CDR3 sequences, 30% to 35% of them appearing once. This CDR3 spans 12 amino acids. Trimming took off 4 bases at V and 5 bases at J, with 12 bases between the two ends. Germline V CDR1 and CDR2: SQVTM, ANQGSEA. The record originates from a study of blood T cells in healthy people across ages. The study's findings and limits: Both higher diversity and more naive CD4+ cells marked long-lived donors when set against aged donors. Investigators viewed diversity estimates from one million T cells as underestimates, the study reported.

The chain links TRBV29-1 to TRBJ2-7; a possible D gene is TRBD1 (5 bases). The source of this sequence is a woman in her 30s in good health. Sequencing was performed on blood. CDR3 sequence (DNA): TGCAGCGTTGGTAGGGGATCCAACGAGCAGTACTTC. Protein sequence: CSVGRGSNEQYF.